Below, 28 T cell receptor beta chains from the same sample are listed, as sequenced in a study of blood T cell repertoires in COVID-19. Assay used: immunoSEQ multiplex PCR; TCRdb lists only in-frame clones, some missing. The sample has 60,000 or so clones; 70% to 85% are singletons. Sequencing was carried out using peripheral blood. Receptors originate from a man aged 60-69 years with acute or convalescent COVID-19.

As concerns this clone: Additional DNA sequences in this sample encode the identical CDR3. In DNA, the CDR3 is TGTGCCAGCAGCTCCCAAGGGGATACTGAAGCTTTCTTT. Residues: CASSSQGDTEAFF. The chain has TRBV7-9 and TRBJ1-1; D perhaps matches TRBD1 (5 bases). V lost 4 bases, J lost 5 bases, and 11 bases lay in between. CDR3 length equals 13 residues. The germline V gene encodes CDR1 SEHNR and CDR2 FQNEAQ (reference sequence).

The rearrangement links TRBV5-4 to TRBJ1-2; TRBD1 matches 7 bases. The germline gives CDR1 SGHNT, CDR2 YYREEE (reference sequence). This CDR3 region has 18 residues. V was clipped by 0 bases and J by 5 bases; unmatched bases: 16. As DNA, the CDR3 is TGTGCCAGCAGCTTGGAGGGGGCGAATCCTCATGGAGGTTATGGCTACACCTTC. Protein sequence: CASSLEGANPHGGYGYTF.

V is TRBV7-2 and J is TRBJ2-7; D perhaps matches TRBD1 (7 bases). The CDR3 loop spans 15 amino acids. V was pared by 3 bases and J by 3 bases, with 15 bases between. Germline V gene data show CDR1 as SGHTA and CDR2 as FQGNSA. Here the CDR3 reads CASSFAGQIFYEQYF. The DNA of the CDR3 is TGTGCCAGCAGCTTCGCGGGACAGATTTTCTACGAGCAGTACTTC.

The rearrangement joins TRBV5-1 to TRBJ1-4; 7 nucleotides match TRBD1. There are 13 residues in the CDR3. Germline V gives CDR1 SGHRS, CDR2 YFSETQ. The trim removed 4 bases at V and 8 bases at J, leaving 5 bases unmatched. CDR3 sequence: CASSQKTGEKLFF. The CDR3 bases are TGCGCCAGCAGCCAAAAGACAGGGGAAAAACTGTTTTTT. Full variable domain (missing parts from reference TRBV5-1 and TRBJ1-4): KAGVTQTPRYLIKTRGQQVTLSCSPISGHRSVSWYQQTPGQGLQFLFEYFSETQRNKGNFPGRFSGRQFSNSRSEMNVSTLELGDSALYLCASSQKTGEKLFFGSGTQLSVL.

Only one count was recorded for this clone. The chain has TRBV5-4 and TRBJ2-1, with TRBD2 matching 7 bases. The CDR3 sequence is 14 residues long. The germline V gene encodes CDR1 SGHNT and CDR2 YYREEE (reference sequence). The V gene end was trimmed by 2 bases and the J gene end by 7 bases; junction bases not matched to a gene: 6. The CDR3 DNA sequence: TGTGCCAGCAGCTTCGGGCTAGCGGTTAATGAGCAGTTCTTC. Protein product: CASSFGLAVNEQFF. Full variable domain (remainder filled in from reference TRBV5-4 and TRBJ2-1): ETGVTQSPTHLIKTRGQQVTLRCSSQSGHNTVSWYQQALGQGPQFIFQYYREEENGRGNFPPRFSGLQFPNYSSELNVNALELDDSALYLCASSFGLAVNEQFFGPGTRLTVL.

The chain employs TRBV19 and TRBJ1-2; 8 bases map to TRBD1. Germline CDR1 is LNHDA and CDR2 is SQIVND (reference sequence). The V and J ends lost 1 base and 4 bases, in that order; junction bases with no gene match: 5. This CDR3 spans 15 amino acids. Here the CDR3 DNA reads TGTGCCAGTAGTATAGGTCCGGGACAGGCCTATGGCTACACCTTC. Translating gives CASSIGPGQAYGYTF.

The gene calls are TRBV4-1 and TRBJ2-3; 8 bases align to TRBD2. Germline CDR1 reads MGHRA; CDR2 reads YSYEKL. With 0 bases clipped from V and 4 bases from J, the junction kept 6 bases outside the gene matches. The CDR3 has 16 residues. The DNA of the CDR3 is TGCGCCAGCAGCCAAGACGAGCGGGAGCATTCAGATACGCAGTATTTT. Translating gives CASSQDEREHSDTQYF.

This clone has just a few counts. This chain joins TRBV6-5 and TRBJ1-5; D not resolved. This CDR3 comprises 13 residues. Germline CDR1 MNHEY, CDR2 SVGAGI. The V end lost 6 bases, the J end lost 3 bases, and 9 bases lay between the germline ends. DNA of the CDR3: TGTGCCAGCAGGACACATGCCAATCAGCCCCAGCATTTT. Protein: CASRTHANQPQHF.

The chain uses TRBV29-1 and TRBJ2-2, with D uncertain. Germline V gene sequence: CDR1 SQVTM, CDR2 ANQGSEA. CDR3 length: 15 amino acids. The V and J ends lost 3 bases and 2 bases respectively, with 13 bases between them. The CDR3 spells CSVDLGQANTGELFF. Here the CDR3 DNA reads TGCAGCGTTGACCTCGGCCAGGCTAACACCGGGGAGCTGTTTTTT.

The genes are TRBV7-9 and TRBJ1-5; D unclear. The CDR3 runs 13 residues. Germline values: CDR1 SEHNR, CDR2 FQNEAQ (reference sequence). V lost 5 bases and J 9 bases, leaving 14 bases between the germline ends. CDR3 DNA: TGTGCCAGCAGCCCGGGGATGGGGAGGCCCCAGCATTTT. Protein: CASSPGMGRPQHF.

This chain joins TRBV4-1 and TRBJ2-1, with D uncertain. The CDR3 contains 14 residues. Germline V gene lookup returns CDR1 MGHRA and CDR2 YSYEKL. Trimming cost V 1 base and J 8 bases, with 12 bases left between them. CDR3 bases: TGCGCCAGCAGCCAAGTAGTAGTTGCCTATGAGCAGTTCTTC. This encodes CASSQVVVAYEQFF.

This clone appeared a few times. The rearrangement uses TRBV15 and TRBJ2-1, with a possible D match to TRBD1 (7 bases). V was cut by 8 bases and J by 4 bases, with 12 bases left in between. Looked up from germline, CDR1 is LNHNV and CDR2 is YYDKDF (reference sequence). The CDR3 length is 13 residues. The CDR3 is CATQEGAYNEQFF. The CDR3 DNA sequence: TGTGCCACCCAGGAGGGGGCGTACAATGAGCAGTTCTTC.

This chain joins TRBV5-4 and TRBJ2-7; unclear D gene. The CDR3 consists of 15 residues. The V and J ends lost 1 base and 3 bases respectively, with 14 bases between them. CDR1 and CDR2 (germline): SGHNT, YYREEE (reference sequence). In DNA form, the CDR3 reads TGTGCCAGCAGCTTGTCTCTGGCCGGAGACTACGAGCAGTACTTC. It yields the protein CASSLSLAGDYEQYF.

This clone was recorded a few times. The chain recombines TRBV6-6 with TRBJ1-1; the D gene is possibly TRBD1 (6 bases). This CDR3 has 14 amino acids. Trimming pared 4 bases from V and 1 base from J, leaving 10 bases between. Germline CDR1 is MNHNY and CDR2 is SVGAGI (reference sequence). The CDR3 loop is CASSSGTTNTEAFF. The CDR3 DNA reads TGTGCCAGCAGTTCCGGGACAACGAACACTGAAGCTTTCTTT.

This clone was seen more than once but under ten times. The V gene is TRBV5-1, the J gene TRBJ2-1, with 11 bases matching TRBD2. CDR1 is SGHRS and CDR2 is YFSETQ in the germline V gene. V lost 0 bases to trimming and J lost 3 bases; unmatched junction nucleotides: 5. This CDR3 contains 17 residues. DNA for the CDR3: TGCGCCAGCAGCTTGGTGACGCTAGCGGGGGGCTACAATGAGCAGTTCTTC. It specifies CASSLVTLAGGYNEQFF.

The rearrangement uses TRBV2 and TRBJ1-5, with D maybe TRBD1 (5 bases). The CDR3 totals 14 residues. Trimming took off 3 bases at V and 4 bases at J, with 10 bases between the two ends. Germline assignment: CDR1 SNHLY and CDR2 FYNNEI. The CDR3 region has the DNA TGTGCCAGCAGTGATACGGCAGGGAATCAGCCCCAGCATTTT. Its protein product is CASSDTAGNQPQHF.

The chain joins TRBV5-5 to TRBJ1-1; TRBD1 matches at 10 bases. The germline V gene has CDR1 SGHKS and CDR2 YYEKEE (reference sequence). Trimming took 2 bases from V and 5 from J; bases not matched to a gene: 6. The CDR3 sequence is 15 residues long. The CDR3 nucleotides read TGTGCCAGCAGCTTTTCCGGGACAGGGGTGACTGAAGCTTTCTTT. Translation: CASSFSGTGVTEAFF.

The V gene is TRBV6-5, the J gene TRBJ1-2; 7 nucleotides align to TRBD1. The germline gives CDR1 MNHEY, CDR2 SVGAGI. Unmatched junction bases numbered 5, after V lost 8 bases and J lost 5 bases. The CDR3 is made up of 12 amino acids. Here the CDR3 DNA reads TGTGCCAGCGGATCGACAGGGTATGGCTACACCTTC. It encodes CASGSTGYGYTF.

The rearrangement joins TRBV5-5 to TRBJ1-2; 7 bases are a match to TRBD1. V gave up 3 bases and J gave up 6 bases; unmatched junction bases: 11. The CDR3 contains 15 residues. Germline V gene sequence: CDR1 SGHKS, CDR2 YYEKEE (reference sequence). In nucleotides, the CDR3 is TGTGCCAGCAGCTCGTCGACAGGGACCCCCAATGGCTACACCTTC. Its translation: CASSSSTGTPNGYTF.

This rearrangement joins TRBV2 to TRBJ2-2; 7 nucleotides match TRBD1. V shed 3 bases, J shed 4 bases, and the junction held 5 bases outside the gene matches. CDR1 is SNHLY, CDR2 FYNNEI, per germline. The CDR3 is 15 amino acids. CDR3 sequence reads: CASSDKGASTGELFF. For the CDR3, the DNA is TGTGCCAGCAGTGATAAGGGGGCGAGCACCGGGGAGCTGTTTTTT. Together with reference TRBV2 and TRBJ2-2, the CDR3 gives the full variable domain: EPEVTQTPSHQVTQMGQEVILRCVPISNHLYFYWYRQILGQKVEFLVSFYNNEISEKSEIFDDQFSVERPDGSNFTLKIRSTKLEDSAMYFCASSDKGASTGELFFGEGSRLTVL.

The chain couples TRBV19 to TRBJ1-3; 7 bases map to TRBD1. Trimming took 7 bases from V and 7 from J; bases not matched to a gene: 7. CDR1 and CDR2 (germline): LNHDA, SQIVND (reference sequence). The CDR3 runs 13 residues. This CDR3 is CASTTDRANTIYF. The CDR3 nucleotides read TGTGCCAGTACAACCGACAGGGCCAACACCATATATTTT.

J is TRBJ1-3 and V is TRBV29-1; no clear D. This CDR3 has 14 amino acids. V gave up 6 bases and J gave up 2 bases, with 14 bases separating them. Germline values: CDR1 SQVTM, CDR2 ANQGSEA. This chain's CDR3 is CSVLDPGAGNTIYF. The DNA of the CDR3 is TGCAGCGTACTAGACCCCGGGGCTGGAAACACCATATATTTT.

The rearrangement links TRBV20-1 to TRBJ2-1, with a weak D call TRBD1 (5 bases). From germline, CDR1 is DFQATT and CDR2 SNEGSKA (reference sequence). The CDR3 contains 13 residues. The V end lost 3 bases, the J end lost 5 bases, and 11 bases lay between the germline ends. The CDR3 DNA reads TGCAGTGCTAGTCTCAGGGCCGACAATGAGCAGTTCTTC. It translates to CSASLRADNEQFF.

The chain couples TRBV29-1 to TRBJ1-1; the match to TRBD1 covers 7 bases. The ends lost 4 bases at V and 0 bases at J; junction bases unmatched: 8. The CDR3 consists of 15 residues. Germline CDR1 SQVTM, CDR2 ANQGSEA. The CDR3 DNA sequence: TGCAGCGTTGGGGGGCTCCAGGGGGTGAACACTGAAGCTTTCTTT. This translates into CSVGGLQGVNTEAFF.

The chain links TRBV5-5 to TRBJ1-1; D not resolved. The V end lost 4 bases, the J end lost 6 bases, and 16 bases lay between the germline ends. CDR1 SGHKS and CDR2 YYEKEE come from the germline V gene (reference sequence). The CDR3 spans 14 residues. The CDR3, as DNA: TGTGCCAGCAGCAGAGATGGAGGGAAGGCTGAAGCTTTCTTT. Protein product: CASSRDGGKAEAFF.

V is TRBV9 and J is TRBJ1-1; TRBD1 matches 7 bases. The CDR3 contains 14 residues. With V trimmed by 3 bases and J by 1 base, 3 bases remained unmatched. Per the germline V gene, CDR1 is SGDLS and CDR2 is YYNGEE. The CDR3 loop is CASSEGTANTEAFF. CDR3 in DNA: TGTGCCAGCAGCGAGGGGACAGCGAACACTGAAGCTTTCTTT.

The chain carries TRBV7-3 and TRBJ1-1, with no clear D. Trimming took off 3 bases at V and 10 bases at J, with 12 bases between the two ends. The CDR3 is made up of 12 amino acids. Germline values: CDR1 SGHTA, CDR2 FQGTGA. Here the CDR3 reads CASSFGEGPAFF. As DNA, the CDR3 is TGTGCCAGCAGCTTCGGGGAAGGGCCAGCTTTCTTT.

This sequence joins TRBV2 and TRBJ1-1; 10 bases are a match to TRBD1. The CDR3 sequence is 15 residues long. The trim removed 7 bases at V and 3 bases at J, leaving 8 bases unmatched. The germline V gene has CDR1 SNHLY and CDR2 FYNNEI. CDR3 loop: CASTFRGTGDTEAFF. For the CDR3, the DNA is TGTGCCAGCACCTTCAGGGGGACAGGGGACACTGAAGCTTTCTTT.